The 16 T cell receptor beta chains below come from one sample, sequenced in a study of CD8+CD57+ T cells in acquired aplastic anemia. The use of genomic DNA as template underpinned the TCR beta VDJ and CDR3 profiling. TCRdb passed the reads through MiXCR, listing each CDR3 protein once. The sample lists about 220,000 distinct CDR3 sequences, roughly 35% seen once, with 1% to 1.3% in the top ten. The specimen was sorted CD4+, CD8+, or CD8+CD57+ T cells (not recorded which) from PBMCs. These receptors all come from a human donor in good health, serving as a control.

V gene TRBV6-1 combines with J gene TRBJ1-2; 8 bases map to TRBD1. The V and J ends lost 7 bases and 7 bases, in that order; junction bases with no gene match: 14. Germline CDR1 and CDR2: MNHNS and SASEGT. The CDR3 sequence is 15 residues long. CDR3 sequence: CASIIAGQGLRGYTF. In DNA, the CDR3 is TGTGCCAGCATCATCGCAGGACAGGGATTACGTGGCTACACCTTC.

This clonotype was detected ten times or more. The CDR3 DNA sequence: TGCAGTGCTAGTAGGCCCTATGCTAGCGGGGGTTCCTACAATGAGCAGTTCTTC. This encodes CSASRPYASGGSYNEQFF. This chain joins TRBV20-1 and TRBJ2-1; 10 positions match TRBD2. Germline V lookup: CDR1 DFQATT, CDR2 SNEGSKA (reference sequence). The CDR3 contains 18 residues. The V gene end was trimmed by 3 bases and the J gene end by 1 base; junction bases not matched to a gene: 12.

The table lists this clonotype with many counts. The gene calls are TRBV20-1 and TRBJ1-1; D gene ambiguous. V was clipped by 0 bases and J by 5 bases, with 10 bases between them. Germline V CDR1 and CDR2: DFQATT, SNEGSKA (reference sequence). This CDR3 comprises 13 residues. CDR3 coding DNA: TGCAGTGCTAGAGATAAGGGAGGAACTGAAGCTTTCTTT. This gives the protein CSARDKGGTEAFF.

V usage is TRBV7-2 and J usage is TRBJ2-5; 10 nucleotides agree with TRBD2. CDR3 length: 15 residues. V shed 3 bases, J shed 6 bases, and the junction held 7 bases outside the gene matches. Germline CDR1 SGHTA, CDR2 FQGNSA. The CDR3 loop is CASSFSGGKKQTQYF. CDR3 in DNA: TGTGCCAGCAGCTTTAGCGGGGGGAAGAAACAGACCCAGTACTTC.

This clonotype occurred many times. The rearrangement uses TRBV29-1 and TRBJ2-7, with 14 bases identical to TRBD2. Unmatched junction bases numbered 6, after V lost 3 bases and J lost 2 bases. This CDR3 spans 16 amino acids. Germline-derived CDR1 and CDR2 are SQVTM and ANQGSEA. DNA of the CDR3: TGCAGCGTTGATGGGGGACTAGCGGGAGCCCCCTACGAGCAGTACTTC. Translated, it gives CSVDGGLAGAPYEQYF.

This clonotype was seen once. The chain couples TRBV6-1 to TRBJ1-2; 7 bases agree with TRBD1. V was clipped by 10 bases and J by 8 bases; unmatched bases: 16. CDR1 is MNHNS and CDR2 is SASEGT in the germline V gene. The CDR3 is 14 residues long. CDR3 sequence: CAIPLPGGAHGYTF. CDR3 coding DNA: TGTGCCATCCCCCTGCCAGGGGGGGCGCACGGCTACACCTTC.

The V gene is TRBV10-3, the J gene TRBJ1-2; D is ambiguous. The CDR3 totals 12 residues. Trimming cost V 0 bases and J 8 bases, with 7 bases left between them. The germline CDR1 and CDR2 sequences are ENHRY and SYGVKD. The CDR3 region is CAISESGRGYTF. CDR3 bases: TGTGCCATCAGTGAGTCAGGGCGCGGCTACACCTTC.

CDR3 loop: CASNRGGNGYTF. DNA of the CDR3: TGTGCCAGCAACAGGGGGGGCAATGGCTACACCTTC. The chain uses TRBV2 and TRBJ1-2; 8 bases line up with TRBD1. V gave up 7 bases and J gave up 6 bases; unmatched junction bases: 4. Germline V gives CDR1 SNHLY, CDR2 FYNNEI. The CDR3 spans 12 residues.

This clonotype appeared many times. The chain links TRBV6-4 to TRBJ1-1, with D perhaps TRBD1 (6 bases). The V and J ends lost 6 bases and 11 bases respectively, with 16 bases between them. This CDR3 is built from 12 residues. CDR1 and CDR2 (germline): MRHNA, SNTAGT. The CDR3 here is CASRASTGHAFF. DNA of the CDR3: TGTGCCAGCAGGGCAAGTACAGGGCACGCTTTCTTT.

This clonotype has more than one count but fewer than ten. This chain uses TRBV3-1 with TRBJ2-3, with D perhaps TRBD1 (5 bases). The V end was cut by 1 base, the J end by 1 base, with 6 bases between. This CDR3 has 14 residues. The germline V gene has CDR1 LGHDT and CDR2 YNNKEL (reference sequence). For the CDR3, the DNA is TGTGCCAGCAGCCAAGGGGGCCGCACAGATACGCAGTATTTT. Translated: CASSQGGRTDTQYF.

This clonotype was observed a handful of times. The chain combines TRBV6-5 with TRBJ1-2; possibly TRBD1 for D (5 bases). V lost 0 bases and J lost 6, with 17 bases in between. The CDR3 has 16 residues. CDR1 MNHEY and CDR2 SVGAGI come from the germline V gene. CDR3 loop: CASSYSFPSGADGYTF. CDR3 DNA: TGTGCCAGCAGTTACTCCTTCCCTTCCGGGGCTGATGGCTACACCTTC.

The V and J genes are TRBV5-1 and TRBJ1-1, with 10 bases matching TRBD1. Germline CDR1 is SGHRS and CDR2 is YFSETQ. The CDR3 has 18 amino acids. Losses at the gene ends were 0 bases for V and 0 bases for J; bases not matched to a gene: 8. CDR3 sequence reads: CASSLGDRGLSLNTEAFF. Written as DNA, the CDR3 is TGCGCCAGCAGCTTGGGGGACAGGGGCTTGAGTTTGAACACTGAAGCTTTCTTT.

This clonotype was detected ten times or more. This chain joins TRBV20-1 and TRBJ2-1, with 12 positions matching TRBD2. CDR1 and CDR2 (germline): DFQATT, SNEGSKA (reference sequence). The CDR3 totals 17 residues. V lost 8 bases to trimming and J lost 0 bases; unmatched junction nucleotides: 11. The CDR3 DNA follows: TGCAGTATCACCACTAGCGGGAGGACCTCCTCCTACAATGAGCAGTTCTTC. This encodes CSITTSGRTSSYNEQFF.

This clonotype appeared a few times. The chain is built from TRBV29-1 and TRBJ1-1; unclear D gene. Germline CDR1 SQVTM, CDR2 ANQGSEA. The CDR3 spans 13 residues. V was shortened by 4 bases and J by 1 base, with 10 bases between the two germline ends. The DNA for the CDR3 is TGCAGCGTTGGCAGGTCGTCGAACACTGAAGCTTTCTTT. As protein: CSVGRSSNTEAFF.

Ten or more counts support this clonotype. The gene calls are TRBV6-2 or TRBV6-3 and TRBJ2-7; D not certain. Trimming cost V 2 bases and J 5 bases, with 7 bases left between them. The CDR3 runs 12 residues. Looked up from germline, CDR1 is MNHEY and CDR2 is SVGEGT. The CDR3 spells CASSYGKNEQYF. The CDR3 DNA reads TGTGCCAGCAGTTACGGGAAAAACGAGCAGTACTTC.

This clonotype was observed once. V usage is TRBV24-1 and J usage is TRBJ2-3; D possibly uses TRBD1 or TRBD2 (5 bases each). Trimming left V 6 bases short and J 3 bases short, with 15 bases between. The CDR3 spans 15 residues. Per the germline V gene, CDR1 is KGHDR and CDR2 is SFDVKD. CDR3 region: CATSLPGQDTDTQYF. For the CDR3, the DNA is TGTGCCACCAGTTTGCCGGGGCAGGATACAGATACGCAGTATTTT.